This T cell receptor beta chain was recorded in a study of beta chain features in type 1 diabetes. CD4+ naive, central memory, regulatory and stem cell-like memory subsets were isolated by sorting on CD45RO/CCR7/CD25/CD127/CD95/CD27. Germline values: CDR1 SNHLY, CDR2 FYNNEI. The CDR3 sequence is 17 residues long. V gave up 2 bases and J gave up 0 bases, with 14 bases separating them. This clone was detected only a few times. Its antigen remains unknown. The authors reverse transcribed all of the isolated RNA, so sequencing captured expressed TCRB transcripts. Repertoires were generated with immunoSEQ multiplex PCR, while TCRdb's copy carries only in-frame clones and drops some. Of 630,000 or so clones in the sample, more than 13% were seen once. Study-wide results and caveats: Within each of all four CD4+ subsets, Type 1 diabetes patients had TCRB CDR3s that were moderately but significantly shorter. The influence of HLA type on TCRB rearrangement stayed undetermined.

The origin of this receptor is a man between 18 and 35 years old with type 1 diabetes. The chain couples TRBV2 to TRBJ2-1, with D possibly matching TRBD1 (5 bases). The sample taken for sequencing was naive CD4+ T cells from blood. CDR3 loop: CASSETGQQSSYNEQFF. In DNA, the CDR3 is TGTGCCAGCAGTGAAACTGGACAACAGAGCTCCTACAATGAGCAGTTCTTC. Variable domain in full (rest from reference TRBV2 and TRBJ2-1): EPEVTQTPSHQVTQMGQEVILRCVPISNHLYFYWYRQILGQKVEFLVSFYNNEISEKSEIFDDQFSVERPDGSNFTLKIRSTKLEDSAMYFCASSETGQQSSYNEQFFGPGTRLTVL.